A selection of T cell receptor beta chains follows, all from one sample in a study of post-analysis software for immune sequencing data. TCRdb recomputed calls from the PCR reads with MiXCR, one row per CDR3 protein. The sample includes more than 350,000 distinct CDR3 sequences, approximately 42% of them seen just once. The sample taken for sequencing was blood. The receptors stem from a girl aged 2-9 years with multiple sclerosis. Each CDR3 is given with its conserved first and last residue. Fields, in order: V gene, CDR3 protein.

>TRBV12-3/TRBV12-4
CASSLTARETQYF
>TRBV5-1
CASSLVGQGTTNEQYF
>TRBV28
CASSLLNRNPFYEQYF
>TRBV30
CAWGLNGYTF
>TRBV29-1
CSARLAGDTDTQYF
>TRBV7-2
CASGQASYNEQFF
>TRBV20-1
CSARNRGDQPQHF
>TRBV30
CACRAQSSYEQYF
>TRBV5-1
CASRASPQDPLGRTSGLAKNIQYF
>TRBV12-3/TRBV12-4
CASGGGLQPYNEQFF
>TRBV4-1
CASSPYGDYNEQFF
>TRBV28
CASRFQDREAEKLFF
>TRBV20-1
CSARYERKPYNEQFF
>TRBV24-1
CATSDHGQGRDYEQYF
>TRBV2
CASNETSGAAKNIQYF
>TRBV7-2
CASSVGLRETQYF
>TRBV12-3/TRBV12-4
CASRPDYQYYNEQFF
>TRBV6-2/TRBV6-3
CASSYSSMRGKADTQYF
>TRBV5-4
CASSPDSQSSYEQYF
>TRBV28
CASSFSRLAGYNEQFF
>TRBV15
CATSRDLGGGYEQYF
>TRBV20-1
CSATRENNEQFF
>TRBV6-4
CASKAGTANTEAFF
>TRBV29-1
CSAGQGQETQYF
>TRBV4-1
CASSQARFGTDTQYF
>TRBV7-2
CASSLGTGVYGYTF
>TRBV29-1
CSVEPGDGSYEQYF
>TRBV29-1
CSVEGIEQFF
>TRBV24-1
CATSDATSLSYNEQFF
>TRBV28
CASSFQLAGVKNEQFF
>TRBV20-1
CSALKGVSYNEQFF
>TRBV3-1
CASSLGPLNEQFF
>TRBV12-3/TRBV12-4
CASSPRDRAESTGELFF
>TRBV6-1
CASSGTPDQPQHF